The next 8 T cell receptor beta chains were all read from a single sample in a study of blood T cells in healthy people across ages. Then a second PCR, running about 7 to 11 cycles, was carried out with a sample-barcoded 5' primer and a J-beta primer mix. One entry per CDR3 protein results from TCRdb running MiXCR on the 5' RACE reads. The table records hundreds of thousands of distinct CDR3 sequences, roughly 50% of them present only once. The sample taken for sequencing was blood. The receptors come from a man in his fifties or sixties in good health.

This clonotype was detected a few times. The chain uses TRBV6-2 or TRBV6-3 and TRBJ2-5; D not resolved. This CDR3 comprises 11 residues. Germline assignment: CDR1 MNHEY and CDR2 SVGEGT. The V end lost 7 bases, the J end lost 5 bases, and 8 bases lay between the germline ends. CDR3 DNA sequence: TGTGCCAGCACCCAAGGGGAGACCCAGTACTTC. It is translated as CASTQGETQYF.

The table lists this clonotype with a few counts. The CDR3 bases are TGTGCCAGCAGAGGACCTCACAGGGCTGTCGGCGAGCAGTACTTC. This translates into CASRGPHRAVGEQYF. V gene TRBV28 combines with J gene TRBJ2-7, with D possibly being TRBD1 (6 bases). CDR3 length equals 15 residues. V was cut by 6 bases and J by 6 bases, with 21 bases left in between. From germline, CDR1 is MDHEN and CDR2 SYDVKM.

This clonotype was observed once. This chain connects TRBV5-1 to TRBJ2-3, with 9 bases identical to TRBD1. The V and J ends lost 3 bases and 6 bases, in that order; junction bases with no gene match: 8. The CDR3 has 15 amino acids. Per germline, CDR1 SGHRS and CDR2 YFSETQ. The chain's CDR3 is CASSSQGATYDTQYF. CDR3 DNA: TGCGCCAGCAGCTCACAGGGGGCGACGTACGATACGCAGTATTTT.

The chain joins TRBV4-1 to TRBJ2-5, with TRBD2 matching over 7 bases. The V segment lost 4 bases and the J segment 2 bases; nucleotides outside the gene matches: 7. Germline V gene data show CDR1 as MGHRA and CDR2 as YSYEKL. This CDR3 spans 15 amino acids. The CDR3 DNA follows: TGCGCCAGCAGCCGGCGGCTAGCGGAACAAGAGACCCAGTACTTC. Protein product: CASSRRLAEQETQYF.

This clonotype was counted only a few times. The rearrangement links TRBV3-1 to TRBJ2-7; D not resolved. The DNA end is a closer match to TRBJ2-5, so the J assignment may be wrong. There are 14 residues in the CDR3. The V gene's germline CDR1 is LGHDT and CDR2 YNNKEL (reference sequence). The CDR3 protein is CASSQETGRETQYF. Here the CDR3 DNA reads TGTGCCAGCAGCCAAGAAACGGGTAGAGAGACCCAGTACTTC.

As concerns this clonotype: Germline is not matched at one junction end, which may reflect a read error. The V gene is TRBV20-1, the J gene TRBJ1-5; D may be TRBD1 (5 bases). Per germline, CDR1 DFQATT and CDR2 SNEGSKA (reference sequence). This CDR3 is built from 14 residues. DNA of the CDR3: TGCAGTGCAAGAGATGACAGCCGCAATCAGCCCCAGCATTTT. It encodes CSARDDSRNQPQHF.

This clonotype was seen a few times. V gene TRBV6-6 combines with J gene TRBJ1-2; 9 bases line up with TRBD1. The trim removed 4 bases at V and 4 bases at J, leaving 7 bases unmatched. Germline-derived CDR1 and CDR2 are MNHNY and SVGAGI (reference sequence). This CDR3 comprises 15 residues. In nucleotides, the CDR3 is TGTGCCAGCAGTTCCCCGGGGACAGGGATCTATGGCTACACCTTC. It is translated as CASSSPGTGIYGYTF.

The chain couples TRBV4-1 to TRBJ2-7, with TRBD1 matching 7 bases. The J call could be wrong; TRBJ2-5 is a better fit for the DNA end. This CDR3 has 15 residues. Germline CDR1 and CDR2: MGHRA and YSYEKL. As DNA, the CDR3 is TGCGCCAGCAGCCAAGTATGGCAGGGGGTTGAGACCCAGTACTTC. It codes for CASSQVWQGVETQYF.